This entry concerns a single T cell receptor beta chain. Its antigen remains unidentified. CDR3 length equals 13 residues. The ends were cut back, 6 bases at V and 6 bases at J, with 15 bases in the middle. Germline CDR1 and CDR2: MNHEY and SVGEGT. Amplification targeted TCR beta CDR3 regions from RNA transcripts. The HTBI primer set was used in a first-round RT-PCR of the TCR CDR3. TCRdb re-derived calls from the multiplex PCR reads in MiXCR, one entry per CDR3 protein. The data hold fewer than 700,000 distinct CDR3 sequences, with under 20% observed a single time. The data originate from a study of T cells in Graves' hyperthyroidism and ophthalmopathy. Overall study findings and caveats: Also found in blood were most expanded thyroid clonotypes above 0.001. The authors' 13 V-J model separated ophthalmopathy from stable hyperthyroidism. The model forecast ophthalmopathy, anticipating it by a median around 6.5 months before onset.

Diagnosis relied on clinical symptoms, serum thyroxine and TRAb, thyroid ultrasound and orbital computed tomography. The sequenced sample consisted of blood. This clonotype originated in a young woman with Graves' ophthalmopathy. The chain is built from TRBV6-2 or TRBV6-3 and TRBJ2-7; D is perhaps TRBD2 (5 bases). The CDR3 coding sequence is TGTGCCAGCAGAGGTGAGGTTCGGGGCGAGCAGTACTTC. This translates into CASRGEVRGEQYF.